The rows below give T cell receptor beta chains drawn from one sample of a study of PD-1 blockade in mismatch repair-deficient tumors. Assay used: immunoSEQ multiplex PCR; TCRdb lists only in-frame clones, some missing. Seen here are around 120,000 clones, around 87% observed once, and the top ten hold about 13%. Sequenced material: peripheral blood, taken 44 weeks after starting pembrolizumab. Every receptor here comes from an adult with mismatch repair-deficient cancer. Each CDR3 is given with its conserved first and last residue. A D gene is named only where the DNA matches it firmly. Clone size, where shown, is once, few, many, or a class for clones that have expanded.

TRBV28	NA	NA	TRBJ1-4	CASRTPYTGPYEKLFF	TGTGCCAGCAGGACCCCCTATACAGGGCCCTACGAAAAACTGTTTTTT
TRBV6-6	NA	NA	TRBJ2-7	CASTPEGSYEQYF	TGTGCCAGCACCCCGGAGGGCTCCTACGAGCAGTACTTC
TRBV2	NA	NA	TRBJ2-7	CASSGANQAPYEQYF	TGTGCCAGCAGTGGGGCCAACCAGGCACCCTACGAGCAGTACTTC
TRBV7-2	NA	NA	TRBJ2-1	CASSLVASGTSVF	NA
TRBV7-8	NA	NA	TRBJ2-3	CASSLVGYTQYF	TGTGCCAGCAGCTTAGTCGGGTATACGCAGTATTTT
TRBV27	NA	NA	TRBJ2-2	CASSLSGTGELFF	TGTGCCAGCAGTTTATCAGGCACCGGGGAGCTGTTTTTT
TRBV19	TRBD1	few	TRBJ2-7	CASSTLTGGDEQYF	TGTGCCAGTAGTACCCTGACAGGGGGGGACGAGCAGTACTTC
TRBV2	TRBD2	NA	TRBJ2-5	CASNKLAGVGETQYF	TGTGCCAGCAATAAACTAGCGGGAGTGGGAGAGACCCAGTACTTC
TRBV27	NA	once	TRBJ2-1	CASTDERVGGPYNEQFF	TGTGCCAGCACTGATGAGCGAGTAGGTGGCCCCTACAATGAGCAGTTCTTC
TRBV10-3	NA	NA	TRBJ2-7	CAISAPDGNYEQYF	TGTGCCATCAGTGCCCCAGATGGGAACTACGAGCAGTACTTC
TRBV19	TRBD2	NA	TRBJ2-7	CASSRGSGRSHEQYF	TGTGCCAGTAGTAGAGGTAGCGGGAGGAGCCACGAGCAGTACTTC
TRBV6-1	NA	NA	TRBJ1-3	CASSELQAISGNTIYF	TGTGCCAGCAGTGAACTACAGGCAATCTCTGGAAACACCATATATTTT
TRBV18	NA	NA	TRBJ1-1	CASSPERTMNTEAFF	TGTGCCAGCTCACCGGAGAGGACCATGAACACTGAAGCTTTCTTT
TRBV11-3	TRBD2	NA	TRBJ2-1	CASSLDRTSQILFF	TGTGCCAGCAGCTTAGATCGGACTAGCCAAATCCTTTTCTTC
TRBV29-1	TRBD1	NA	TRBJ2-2	CSARTGRGRRTSNTGELFF	TGCAGCGCTAGGACAGGGCGGGGAAGAAGGACTTCAAACACCGGGGAGCTGTTTTTT
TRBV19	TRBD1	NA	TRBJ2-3	CASSRDRRPTDTQYF	TGTGCCAGTAGTAGGGACAGGAGGCCCACAGATACGCAGTATTTT
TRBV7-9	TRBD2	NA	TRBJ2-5	CASSLGTSGDQETQYF	TGTGCCAGCAGCTTAGGAACTAGCGGAGACCAAGAGACCCAGTACTTC
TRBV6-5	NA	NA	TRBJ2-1	CASSSVREQFF	TGTGCCAGCAGTTCCGTACGTGAGCAGTTCTTC
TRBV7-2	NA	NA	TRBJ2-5	CASSLVLGAASQETQYF	TGTGCCAGCAGCTTAGTATTAGGAGCGGCCAGCCAAGAGACCCAGTACTTC
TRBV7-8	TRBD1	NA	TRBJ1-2	CASSPKPQGASFYGYTF	TGTGCCAGCAGCCCCAAGCCACAGGGGGCGAGCTTCTATGGCTACACCTTC
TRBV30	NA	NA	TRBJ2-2	CAWRVLSNTGELFF	TGTGCCTGGAGGGTACTATCGAACACCGGGGAGCTGTTTTTT
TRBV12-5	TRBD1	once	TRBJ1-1	CASGLGGTVNTEAFF	TGTGCTAGTGGTTTGGGGGGGACAGTGAACACTGAAGCTTTCTTT
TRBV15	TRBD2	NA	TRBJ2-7	CATKASGVEQYF	TGTGCCACCAAGGCTAGCGGGGTGGAGCAGTACTTC
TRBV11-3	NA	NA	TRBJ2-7	CASSFGSSASYEQYF	TGTGCCAGCAGCTTTGGATCTAGCGCCTCCTACGAGCAGTACTTC
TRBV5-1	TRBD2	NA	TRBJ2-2	CASSLALTSGDTGELFF	TGCGCCAGCAGCTTGGCTTTGACTAGCGGTGACACCGGGGAGCTGTTTTTT
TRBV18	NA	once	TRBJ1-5	CASSPQGPSSNQPQHF	TGTGCCAGCTCACCTCAGGGACCGAGTAGCAATCAGCCCCAGCATTTT
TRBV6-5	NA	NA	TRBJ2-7	CASSYSKGSVPYEQYF	TGTGCCAGCAGTTACTCTAAGGGGTCGGTCCCCTACGAGCAGTACTTC
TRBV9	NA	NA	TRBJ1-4	CASSVGIGQPEVEKLFF	TGTGCCAGCAGCGTAGGTATCGGACAGCCTGAAGTTGAAAAACTGTTTTTT
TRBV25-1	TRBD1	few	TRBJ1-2	CASRSGGLGYGYTF	TGTGCCAGCAGGTCAGGGGGGCTTGGCTATGGCTACACCTTC
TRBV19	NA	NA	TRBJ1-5	CASSIGDSSNQPQHF	TGTGCCAGTAGTATTGGGGATAGTAGCAATCAGCCCCAGCATTTT
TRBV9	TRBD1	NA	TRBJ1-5	CASSPGQAAEQPQHF	TGTGCCAGCAGCCCTGGACAGGCCGCGGAACAGCCCCAGCATTTT
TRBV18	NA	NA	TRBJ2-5	CASSPRTGSSGLQETQYF	TGTGCCAGCTCACCGAGGACAGGGAGTAGCGGGCTTCAAGAGACCCAGTACTTC
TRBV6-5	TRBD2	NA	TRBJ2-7	CASSPSGTLYEQYF	TGTGCCAGCAGTCCTAGCGGGACCCTCTACGAGCAGTACTTC
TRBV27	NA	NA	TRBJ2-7	CALGGTYEQYF	TGTGCCTTGGGCGGGACCTACGAGCAGTACTTC
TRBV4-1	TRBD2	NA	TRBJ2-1	CASSQELGLAGAYNEQFF	TGCGCCAGCAGCCAAGAATTGGGACTAGCGGGAGCCTACAATGAGCAGTTCTTC
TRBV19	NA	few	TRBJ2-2	CASSPGPTGELFF	TGTGCCAGTAGCCCGGGGCCCACCGGGGAGCTGTTTTTT
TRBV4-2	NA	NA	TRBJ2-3	CASSPTYASAGTDTQYF	TGTGCCAGCAGCCCGACATACGCTAGCGCGGGGACAGATACGCAGTATTTT
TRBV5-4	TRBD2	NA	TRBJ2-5	CASSLGLAEPYQETQYF	TGTGCCAGCAGCTTGGGGCTAGCGGAGCCGTACCAAGAGACCCAGTACTTC
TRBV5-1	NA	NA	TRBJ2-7	CASSLAGIVHEQYF	TGCGCCAGCAGCTTAGCAGGGATAGTCCACGAGCAGTACTTC
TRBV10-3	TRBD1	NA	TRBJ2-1	CATSDRGGDNEQFF	TGTGCCACCTCGGACAGGGGGGGTGACAATGAGCAGTTCTTC
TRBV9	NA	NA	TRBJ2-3	CASSVDRSTDTQYF	TGTGCCAGCAGCGTAGATCGTAGCACAGATACGCAGTATTTT
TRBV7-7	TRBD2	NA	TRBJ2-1	CASSLGTSGIIGNEQFF	TGTGCTAGCAGCTTAGGGACTAGCGGGATAATAGGCAATGAGCAGTTCTTC
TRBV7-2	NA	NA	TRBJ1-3	CASSLVIGPSPGNTIYF	TGTGCCAGCAGCTTAGTAATAGGACCGAGTCCTGGAAACACCATATATTTT
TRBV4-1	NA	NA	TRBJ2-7	CASSQVGRLGEQYF	TGCGCCAGCAGCCAAGTGGGACGATTGGGAGAGCAGTACTTC
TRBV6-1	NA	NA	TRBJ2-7	CASSEWGFTYEQYF	TGTGCCAGCAGTGAATGGGGGTTCACCTACGAGCAGTACTTC